The 4 T cell receptor beta chains below were found in one sample sequenced in a study of T cell clonality in common variable immunodeficiency. Study results and limitations: In common variable immunodeficiency, TCR beta chains reportedly carried fewer deletions and N-nucleotide insertions.

For these TCRs, the target antigens are not known. TCRdb's copy holds only in-frame clones and misses some; the assay was immunoSEQ multiplex PCR. Captured here are about 19,000 clones, none seen once; the top ten comprise 6.6%. The material sequenced was peripheral blood mononuclear cells. The receptors derive from a human donor with common variable immunodeficiency.

This clone has just a few counts. The read terminates 3 residues ahead of where the CDR3 ends, so the germline J gene completes it. The chain links TRBV7-9 to TRBJ2-7; 7 bases line up with TRBD1. With V trimmed by 5 bases and J by 2 bases, 6 bases remained unmatched. Per germline, CDR1 SEHNR and CDR2 FQNEAQ (reference sequence). This CDR3 has 14 residues. The part of the CDR3 DNA that was read is TGTGCCAGCAGCGCCCGGGACAGACCCTACGAG. This gives the protein CASSARDRPYE. The CDR3, in full, reads CASSARDRPYEQYF. The whole variable domain, filled in from reference TRBV7-9 and TRBJ2-7, reads DTGVSQNPRHKITKRGQNVTFRCDPISEHNRLYWYRQTLGQGPEFLTYFQNEAQLEKSRLLSDRFSAERPKGSFSTLEIQRTEQGDSAMYLCASSARDRPYEQYFGPGTRLTVT.

This clone came up a few times. The CDR3 end is not reached by the read, which stops 3 residues before it; the germline J gene fills it in. The chain couples TRBV5-1 to TRBJ2-7; 7 nucleotides align to TRBD2. J gave up 2 bases and V 0 bases, and 8 bases lay outside the gene matches. Germline V gene data show CDR1 as SGHRS and CDR2 as YFSETQ. This CDR3 spans 16 amino acids. The sequenced CDR3 bases are TGCGCCAGCAGCTTGGGCCCGTCGGGGGGAACCTACGAG. Encoded protein: CASSLGPSGGTYE. The full CDR3 is CASSLGPSGGTYEQYF.

There are many counts of this clone. The CDR3 end falls 3 residues outside the read, so it is completed with the germline J gene. This chain links TRBV7-3 with TRBJ2-2, with 7 bases lining up with TRBD1. There are 15 residues in the CDR3. Trimming cost V 5 bases and J 4 bases; bases outside gene matches: 7. The V gene's germline CDR1 is SGHTA and CDR2 FQGTGA. CDR3: CASSLSGTVTGELFF. CDR3 DNA, as far as it was read: TGTGCCAGCAGCCTTTCCGGGACAGTCACCGGGGAG.

This clone was seen repeatedly, ten times or more. The sequence runs out 3 residues before the end of the CDR3; the remainder is reconstructed from the germline J gene. The chain links TRBV7-3 to TRBJ2-3; no clear D. The CDR3 covers 15 residues. The germline V gene encodes CDR1 SGHTA and CDR2 FQGTGA. V dropped 0 bases and J dropped 1 base, with 8 bases sitting between them. CDR3 residues: CASSLTALGTDTQYF. CDR3 bases read: TGTGCCAGCAGCTTAACGGCCCTAGGCACAGATACG.